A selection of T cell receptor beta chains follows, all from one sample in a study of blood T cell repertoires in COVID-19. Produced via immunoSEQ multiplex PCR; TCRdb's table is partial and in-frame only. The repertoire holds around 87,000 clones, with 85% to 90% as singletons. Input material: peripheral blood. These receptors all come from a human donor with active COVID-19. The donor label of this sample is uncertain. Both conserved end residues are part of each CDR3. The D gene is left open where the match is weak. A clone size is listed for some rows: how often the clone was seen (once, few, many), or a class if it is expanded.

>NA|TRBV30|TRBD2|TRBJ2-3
CAWSVSSYVGPSGRTDTQYF
TGTGCCTGGAGTGTCTCCAGTTATGTCGGTCCTAGCGGACGCACAGATACGCAGTATTTT
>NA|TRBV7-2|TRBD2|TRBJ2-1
CASSLGGGGIFKEQFF
TGTGCCAGCAGCTTAGGTGGGGGGGGGATTTTTAAGGAGCAGTTCTTC
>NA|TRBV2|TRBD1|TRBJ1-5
CASKQGGNQPQHF
TGTGCCAGCAAACAGGGGGGCAATCAGCCCCAGCATTTT
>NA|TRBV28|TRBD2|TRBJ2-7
CASRTLAGGPGEQYF
TGTGCCAGCAGAACACTAGCGGGGGGGCCCGGGGAGCAGTACTTC
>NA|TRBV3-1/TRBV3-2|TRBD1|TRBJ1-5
CASSGQANQPQHF
TGTGCCAGCAGCGGACAGGCCAATCAGCCCCAGCATTTT
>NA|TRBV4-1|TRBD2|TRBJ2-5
CASSQGTSGGAETQYF
TGCGCCAGCAGCCAAGGAACTAGCGGGGGGGCAGAGACCCAGTACTTC
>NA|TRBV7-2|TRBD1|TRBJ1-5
CASKGGGNQPQHF
TGTGCCAGCAAAGGGGGCGGCAATCAGCCCCAGCATTTT
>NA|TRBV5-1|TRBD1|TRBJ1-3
CASSLGPGGSGNTIYF
TGCGCCAGCAGCTTGGGACCAGGGGGCTCTGGAAACACCATATATTTT
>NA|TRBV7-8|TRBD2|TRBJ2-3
CASSPLAGPADTQYF
TGTGCCAGCAGCCCACTAGCGGGGCCAGCAGATACGCAGTATTTT
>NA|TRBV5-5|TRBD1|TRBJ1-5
CASSLLGQGGNQPQHF
TGTGCCAGCAGCTTGTTGGGACAGGGGGGCAATCAGCCCCAGCATTTT
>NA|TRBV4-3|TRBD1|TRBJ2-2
CASSQGRRGRNTGELFF
TGCGCCAGCAGCCAGGGGCGCAGGGGGCGCAACACCGGGGAGCTGTTTTTT
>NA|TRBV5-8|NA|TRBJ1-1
CASSWGGEDTEAFF
TGTGCCAGCAGCTGGGGAGGGGAAGACACTGAAGCTTTCTTT
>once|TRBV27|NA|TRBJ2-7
CASSLGGSYEQYF
TGTGCCAGCAGTTTGGGGGGATCCTACGAGCAGTACTTC
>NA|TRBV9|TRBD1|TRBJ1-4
CASSQGGQGGEKLFF
TGTGCCAGCAGCCAAGGGGGACAGGGGGGAGAAAAACTGTTTTTT
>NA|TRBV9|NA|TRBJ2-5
CASSVAFAETQYF
TGTGCCAGCAGCGTAGCGTTTGCGGAGACCCAGTACTTC
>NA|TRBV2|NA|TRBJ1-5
CASSETGVSNQPQHF
TGTGCCAGCAGTGAAACCGGGGTGAGCAATCAGCCCCAGCATTTT
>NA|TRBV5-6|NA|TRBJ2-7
CASSLFTGTSTYEQYF
TGTGCCAGCAGTCTTTTCACCGGGACTTCGACCTACGAGCAGTACTTC
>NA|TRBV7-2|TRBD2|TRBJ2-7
CASSLVAGNEQYF
TGTGCCAGCAGCTTAGTAGCGGGGAACGAGCAGTACTTC
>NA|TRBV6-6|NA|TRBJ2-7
CASSYSSREQYF
TGTGCCAGCAGTTACTCCTCTCGGGAGCAGTACTTC
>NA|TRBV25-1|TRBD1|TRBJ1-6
CASSVTGGSSSYNSPLHF
TGTGCCAGCAGTGTGACAGGGGGTTCGAGCTCCTATAATTCACCCCTCCACTTT
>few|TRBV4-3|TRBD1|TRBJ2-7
CASSPGTVFEQYF
TGCGCCAGCAGCCCAGGGACAGTTTTCGAGCAGTACTTC
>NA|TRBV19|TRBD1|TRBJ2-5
CASRTGGQETQYF
TGTGCCAGTAGAACAGGGGGCCAAGAGACCCAGTACTTC
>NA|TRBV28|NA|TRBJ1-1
CASSFGLTTEAFF
TGTGCCAGCAGTTTCGGGTTGACCACTGAAGCTTTCTTT
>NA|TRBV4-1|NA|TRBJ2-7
CATGRDKGYEQYF
TGCGCCACCGGAAGGGACAAGGGCTACGAGCAGTACTTC
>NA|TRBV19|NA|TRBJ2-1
CASSIASGGQIYNEQFF
TGTGCCAGTAGTATAGCCTCCGGGGGACAGATCTACAATGAGCAGTTCTTC
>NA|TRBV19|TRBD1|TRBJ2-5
CASSNTGATETQYF
TGTGCCAGTAGTAACACAGGGGCGACGGAGACCCAGTACTTC
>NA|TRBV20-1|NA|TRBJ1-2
CSAGAGYGYTF
TGCAGTGCTGGGGCCGGGTATGGCTACACCTTC
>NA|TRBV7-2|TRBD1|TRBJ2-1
CASSSDPGTGAEQFF
TGTGCCAGCAGCTCCGACCCCGGGACAGGGGCTGAGCAGTTCTTC
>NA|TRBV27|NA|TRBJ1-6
CASSLGRNHNSPLHF
TGTGCCAGCAGTTTGGGCCGAAACCATAATTCACCCCTCCACTTT
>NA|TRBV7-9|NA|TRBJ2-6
CASSSLQGLSSGANVLTF
TGTGCCAGCAGCTCACTACAGGGCCTAAGCTCTGGGGCCAACGTCCTGACTTTC
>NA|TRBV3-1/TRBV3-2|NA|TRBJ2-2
CASTLERGGRFYTGELFF
TGTGCCAGCACCCTTGAGAGGGGGGGGCGGTTTTACACCGGGGAGCTGTTTTTT
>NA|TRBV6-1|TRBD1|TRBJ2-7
CASSERDRGISSYEQYF
TGTGCCAGCAGTGAACGGGACAGGGGTATCTCCTCCTACGAGCAGTACTTC
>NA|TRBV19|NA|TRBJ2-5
CASSRQTGLQETQYF
TGTGCCAGTAGTCGCCAAACGGGACTCCAAGAGACCCAGTACTTC
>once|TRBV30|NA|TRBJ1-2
CAWSPNDYGYTF
TGTGCCTGGAGTCCTAATGACTATGGCTACACCTTC
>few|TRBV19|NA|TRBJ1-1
CASSMLSRMNTEAFF
TGTGCCAGTAGTATGTTGTCCAGGATGAACACTGAAGCTTTCTTT
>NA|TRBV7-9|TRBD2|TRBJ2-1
CASSLEGGGASYNEQFF
TGTGCCAGCAGCTTAGAGGGCGGGGGGGCTTCCTACAATGAGCAGTTCTTC
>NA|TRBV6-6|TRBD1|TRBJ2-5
CASSRQGALETQYF
TGTGCCAGCAGCAGACAGGGGGCGCTCGAGACCCAGTACTTC
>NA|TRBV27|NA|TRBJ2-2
CASGGQLATGELFF
TGTGCCAGCGGGGGCCAGCTGGCTACCGGGGAGCTGTTTTTT
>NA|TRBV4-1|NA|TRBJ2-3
CASSRRSGADTQYF
TGCGCCAGCAGCCGACGCTCAGGGGCCGATACGCAGTATTTT
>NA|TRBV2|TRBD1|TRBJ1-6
CASSEEQGRSPLHF
TGTGCCAGCAGTGAAGAACAGGGGAGATCACCCCTCCACTTT
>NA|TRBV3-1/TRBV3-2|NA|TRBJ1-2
CASSQDQQGGGVYGYTF
TGTGCCAGCAGCCAAGATCAGCAGGGTGGTGGGGTGTATGGCTACACCTTC
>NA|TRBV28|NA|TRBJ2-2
CASSLGPGELFF
TGTGCCAGCAGTTTAGGCCCAGGGGAGCTGTTTTTT
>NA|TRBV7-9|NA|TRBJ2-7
CASSSDSRDYEQYF
TGTGCCAGCAGCAGCGACAGCCGAGACTACGAGCAGTACTTC
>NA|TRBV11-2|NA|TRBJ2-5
CASSLKSQGAGTQYF
TGTGCCAGCAGCTTAAAGTCTCAGGGTGCCGGGACCCAGTACTTC
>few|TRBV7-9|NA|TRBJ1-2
CASSPLPLDGSGYTF
TGTGCCAGCAGCCCTCTCCCATTAGATGGGAGCGGCTACACCTTC
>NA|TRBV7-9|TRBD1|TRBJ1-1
CASSADRGDNTEAFF
TGTGCCAGCAGCGCTGACAGGGGGGACAACACTGAAGCTTTCTTT
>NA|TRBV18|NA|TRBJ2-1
CASSLHPGSYNEQFF
TGTGCCAGCTCACTACACCCGGGGTCCTACAATGAGCAGTTCTTC
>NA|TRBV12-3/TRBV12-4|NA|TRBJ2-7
CASSLVAGYEQYF
TGTGCCAGCAGTTTAGTGGCGGGGTACGAGCAGTACTTC
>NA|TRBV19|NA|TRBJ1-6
CASTFGTPNSPLHF
TGTGCCAGTACTTTTGGGACACCTAATTCACCCCTCCACTTT
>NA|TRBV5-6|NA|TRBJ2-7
CASSLAGQVYEQYF
TGTGCCAGCAGCTTGGCTGGACAAGTCTACGAGCAGTACTTC